Following are 18 T cell receptor beta chains from one sample sequenced in a study of OX40 agonist ivuxolimab in advanced cancers. Method: immunoSEQ multiplex PCR; TCRdb's copy keeps in-frame clones and lacks some. Of 25,000 to 40,000 clones detected, 75% to 95% appear once; the ten largest clones hold 4.5% to 5%. Source: CD4+ or CD8+ T cells sorted from blood, taken in a trial of the OX40 agonist ivuxolimab. The receptors were sampled from an adult with an advanced solid tumor such as melanoma, head and neck, liver or kidney cancer.

The V and J genes are TRBV6-5 and TRBJ2-1, with 10 bases matching TRBD2. The CDR3 has 14 amino acids. Per the germline V gene, CDR1 is MNHEY and CDR2 is SVGAGI. Trimming removed 10 bases from V and 5 bases from J; junction bases left unmatched: 8. The CDR3 DNA reads TGTGCCACCTCGCTAGCGGGGGCCCACAATGAGCAGTTCTTC. It specifies CATSLAGAHNEQFF.

This chain connects TRBV7-9 to TRBJ2-1; 9 nucleotides line up with TRBD2. The V segment lost 5 bases and the J segment 5 bases; nucleotides outside the gene matches: 16. The CDR3 runs to 18 residues. Germline V gene lookup returns CDR1 SEHNR and CDR2 FQNEAQ (reference sequence). The CDR3 region is CASSNTAGSGRGHNEQFF. The CDR3 DNA reads TGTGCCAGCAGCAACACGGCGGGTAGCGGGAGAGGCCACAATGAGCAGTTCTTC.

As regards this clone: Within the sample, other DNA sequences also encode this same CDR3. The chain employs TRBV19 and TRBJ2-1; D is unresolved. Trimming shortened V by 1 base and J by 6 bases, and 4 bases separated the two germline ends. CDR1 and CDR2 from the germline V gene are LNHDA and SQIVND (reference sequence). The CDR3 spans 12 residues. DNA of the CDR3: TGTGCCAGTAGTATAGCTGGCAATGAGCAGTTCTTC. It specifies CASSIAGNEQFF.

The rearrangement uses TRBV7-9 and TRBJ2-5, with TRBD2 identical over 8 bases. The CDR3 has 14 residues. Germline lookup yields CDR1 SEHNR and CDR2 FQNEAQ (reference sequence). V was clipped by 1 base and J by 4 bases; unmatched bases: 2. CDR3 sequence reads: CASSLDRGGETQYF. The CDR3 nucleotides read TGTGCCAGCAGCTTAGACCGGGGGGGAGAGACCCAGTACTTC.

The chain is built from TRBV19 and TRBJ2-7; possible D gene TRBD1, 6 bases. V shed 1 base and J shed 3 bases, with 13 bases lying between them. Germline V gives CDR1 LNHDA, CDR2 SQIVND (reference sequence). This CDR3 contains 15 residues. The CDR3, as DNA: TGTGCCAGTAGTATAGGTCCAGGGGTTGTCTACGAGCAGTACTTC. Residues: CASSIGPGVVYEQYF.

This chain links TRBV7-9 with TRBJ1-4, with D possibly matching TRBD1 (6 bases). V lost 4 bases and J 6 bases, leaving 15 bases between the germline ends. CDR3 length equals 15 residues. CDR1 and CDR2 from the germline V gene are SEHNR and FQNEAQ (reference sequence). The CDR3 is CASSSTDRIHEKLFF. As DNA, the CDR3 is TGTGCCAGCAGCTCCACCGACAGGATCCATGAAAAACTGTTTTTT. The whole variable domain, filled in from reference TRBV7-9 and TRBJ1-4, reads DTGVSQNPRHKITKRGQNVTFRCDPISEHNRLYWYRQTLGQGPEFLTYFQNEAQLEKSRLLSDRFSAERPKGSFSTLEIQRTEQGDSAMYLCASSSTDRIHEKLFFGSGTQLSVL.

The gene calls are TRBV7-9 and TRBJ2-7, with 9 nucleotides matching TRBD1. The CDR3 contains 16 residues. The V segment lost 1 base and the J segment 3 bases; nucleotides outside the gene matches: 7. The germline CDR1 and CDR2 sequences are SEHNR and FQNEAQ (reference sequence). CDR3 region: CASSLEGTGLNYEQYF. CDR3 sequence (DNA): TGTGCCAGCAGCTTAGAAGGGACAGGGCTAAACTACGAGCAGTACTTC.

This chain joins TRBV27 and TRBJ2-7; a weak D match, TRBD1 (6 bases). V was cut by 2 bases and J by 5 bases, with 10 bases left in between. The CDR3 length is 13 residues. Germline V gene data show CDR1 as MNHEY and CDR2 as SMNVEV (reference sequence). The CDR3 protein is CASSLIGGDEQYV. The CDR3 region has the DNA TGTGCCAGCAGTTTAATAGGGGGTGACGAGCAGTACGTC.

The chain has TRBV7-9 and TRBJ2-7; D might be TRBD2 (5 bases). Trimming left V 11 bases short and J 1 base short, with 15 bases between. The CDR3 totals 13 residues. Germline V gives CDR1 SEHNR, CDR2 FQNEAQ (reference sequence). The CDR3 spells CAYSGYLSYEQYF. As DNA, the CDR3 is TGTGCCTACAGCGGTTATCTGTCCTACGAGCAGTACTTC.

The DNA for the CDR3 is TGTGCCAGTAGTATCCAAGCGGGGGGAAACAATGAGCAGTTCTTC. Its protein is CASSIQAGGNNEQFF. The chain recombines TRBV19 with TRBJ2-1; 9 nucleotides match TRBD2. Germline lookup yields CDR1 LNHDA and CDR2 SQIVND (reference sequence). The V gene end was trimmed by 3 bases and the J gene end by 5 bases; junction bases not matched to a gene: 5. The CDR3 runs to 15 residues.

The chain combines TRBV27 with TRBJ2-3; D gene unclear. CDR1 is MNHEY and CDR2 is SMNVEV in the germline V gene (reference sequence). The CDR3 spans 12 residues. Trimming stripped 5 bases from V and 12 bases from J, with 15 bases between. For the CDR3, the DNA is TGTGCCAGCAGTCAGACCCTAGACTCCCAGTATTTT. This translates into CASSQTLDSQYF.

The chain recombines TRBV6-4 with TRBJ2-1, with D maybe TRBD1 (6 bases). Germline-derived CDR1 and CDR2 are MRHNA and SNTAGT. The V end was cut by 7 bases, the J end by 10 bases, with 23 bases between. This CDR3 contains 15 residues. The CDR3 sequence: CASNPTPGHNGEQFF. In nucleotides, the CDR3 is TGTGCCAGCAATCCTACCCCGGGACACAACGGGGAGCAGTTCTTC.

The chain is built from TRBV19 and TRBJ1-1, with D possibly being TRBD1 (5 bases). The CDR3 sequence is 13 residues long. V was pared by 11 bases and J by 1 base, with 14 bases between. From germline, CDR1 is LNHDA and CDR2 SQIVND (reference sequence). CDR3 coding DNA: TGTGCCTCCCTCTGGGGCCCGAACACTGAAGCTTTCTTT. Its translation: CASLWGPNTEAFF.

The rearrangement uses TRBV15 and TRBJ1-5, with 8 bases lining up with TRBD1. The CDR3 is 15 residues long. Germline V gene data show CDR1 as LNHNV and CDR2 as YYDKDF (reference sequence). V dropped 0 bases and J dropped 7; count of bases not matched to a gene: 5. CDR3 in DNA: TGTGCCACCAGCAGAGATACAGGGGACAGGCAGCCCCAGCATTTT. This encodes CATSRDTGDRQPQHF.

This chain joins TRBV27 and TRBJ2-3; TRBD2 agrees at 8 bases. The CDR3 length is 16 residues. Germline V lookup: CDR1 MNHEY, CDR2 SMNVEV (reference sequence). With 5 bases clipped from V and 0 bases from J, the junction kept 7 bases outside the gene matches. This CDR3 is CASSPVGLASTDTQYF. The CDR3 region has the DNA TGTGCCAGCAGTCCAGTCGGACTAGCTAGCACAGATACGCAGTATTTT.

The chain links TRBV7-2 to TRBJ2-7; the match to TRBD2 covers 11 bases. J was trimmed by 7 bases and V by 1 base; bases with no gene match: 3. CDR3 length: 14 residues. Germline lookup yields CDR1 SGHTA and CDR2 FQGNSA. The CDR3 reads CASSLGTSGLEQYF. The CDR3 DNA reads TGTGCCAGCAGCTTAGGGACTAGCGGGTTAGAGCAGTACTTC.

The rearrangement joins TRBV7-2 to TRBJ2-7, with TRBD1 matching over 9 bases. In germline, CDR1 is SGHTA, CDR2 FQGNSA. V trimming: 1 base; J trimming: 3 bases; junction bases outside the gene matches: 1. The CDR3 runs to 14 residues. CDR3 in DNA: TGTGCCAGCAGCTTAGTGGACAGGGGCTACGAGCAGTACTTC. This gives the protein CASSLVDRGYEQYF.

This chain uses TRBV6-6 with TRBJ2-1, with TRBD2 matching over 8 bases. The CDR3 sequence is 15 residues long. Germline V gives CDR1 MNHNY, CDR2 SVGAGI (reference sequence). V lost 6 bases and J lost 4; bases outside the gene matches: 8. Here the CDR3 reads CASSPSSGSYNEQFF. CDR3 in DNA: TGTGCCAGCAGCCCCTCAAGCGGGAGTTACAATGAGCAGTTCTTC.